These T cell receptor beta chains were read from a single sample in a study of post-analysis software for immune sequencing data. TCRdb itself ran the PCR reads through MiXCR, one entry per CDR3 protein. The top ten hold around 11% of the sample, which has 600,000 to 750,000 distinct CDR3 sequences, 55% to 60% seen once. Sequenced material: blood. These receptors all stem from a girl aged 2-10 years with multiple sclerosis. Both conserved end residues are part of each CDR3. D genes are given only for firm matches. Clone size, where shown, is once, few, many, or a class for clones that have expanded.

d_call | j_call | v_call | clone_size | cdr3_aa | cdr3_nt
. | TRBJ2-1 | TRBV7-9 | . | CASTPLANYNEQFF | TGTGCCAGCACCCCGCTAGCGAACTACAATGAGCAGTTCTTC
. | TRBJ1-5 | TRBV20-1 | few | CSGLRDRNQPQHF | TGCAGTGGACTCAGGGACCGGAATCAGCCCCAGCATTTT
. | TRBJ1-1 | TRBV5-6 | few | CASRISRNTEAFF | TGTGCCAGCAGGATCAGTAGGAACACTGAAGCTTTCTTT
. | TRBJ2-3 | TRBV30 | few | CASKSDTQYF | TGTGCCTCAAAATCCGATACGCAGTATTTT
. | TRBJ2-7 | TRBV6-1 | . | CASSDWGTSYEQYF | TGTGCCAGCAGTGACTGGGGTACGTCCTACGAGCAGTACTTC
. | TRBJ2-3 | TRBV10-3 | few | CAISDKLSTDTQYF | TGTGCCATCAGTGACAAGCTGAGCACAGATACGCAGTATTTT
. | TRBJ2-3 | TRBV25-1 | . | CASSVDPTDTQYF | TGTGCCAGCAGTGTCGACCCCACAGATACGCAGTATTTT
. | TRBJ1-2 | TRBV7-2 | . | CASSLEGVRAYGYTF | TGTGCCAGCAGCTTAGAAGGAGTGAGGGCCTATGGCTACACCTTC
TRBD2 | TRBJ2-7 | TRBV20-1 | once | CSAISGTSGSYEQYF | TGCAGTGCTATTTCCGGGACTAGCGGCTCCTACGAGCAGTACTTC
. | TRBJ1-2 | TRBV11-2 | . | CASSTLATANYGYTF | TGTGCCAGCAGCACCCTAGCAACCGCTAACTATGGCTACACCTTC
TRBD2 | TRBJ2-3 | TRBV5-5 | . | CASSLVGLAGADTQYF | TGTGCCAGCAGCTTGGTGGGACTAGCGGGAGCAGATACGCAGTATTTT
TRBD2 | TRBJ2-1 | TRBV12-3/TRBV12-4 | few | CASSDLAGNEQFF | TGTGCCAGCAGTGATTTAGCGGGAAATGAGCAGTTCTTC
. | TRBJ2-7 | TRBV20-1 | . | CSARSGREQYF | TGCAGTGCTAGGTCCGGTCGCGAGCAGTACTTC
. | TRBJ2-1 | TRBV20-1 | . | CSASGRRVPYNEQFF | TGCAGTGCTAGCGGGAGAAGGGTCCCCTACAATGAGCAGTTCTTC
TRBD1 | TRBJ2-1 | TRBV5-1 | . | CASSAGTGNTNEQFF | TGCGCCAGCAGCGCCGGGACAGGGAATACTAATGAGCAGTTCTTC
TRBD1 | TRBJ2-6 | TRBV10-3 | . | CAISDMTGAGLGGANVLTF | TGTGCCATCAGTGATATGACAGGGGCGGGTCTCGGTGGGGCCAACGTCCTGACTTTC
TRBD2 | TRBJ2-3 | TRBV9 | few | CASSDGTSGHQSTDTQYF | TGTGCCAGCAGCGACGGGACTAGCGGACACCAGAGCACAGATACGCAGTATTTT
TRBD2 | TRBJ2-3 | TRBV15 | few | CATSRTLAGVTDTQYF | TGTGCCACCAGCAGGACTCTAGCGGGCGTCACAGATACGCAGTATTTT
. | TRBJ1-4 | TRBV4-2 | . | CASGTGLDGGKLFF | TGTGCCAGCGGAACGGGACTGGATGGGGGAAAACTGTTTTTT
. | TRBJ2-5 | TRBV7-7 | . | CASSSTGNRETQYF | TGTGCTAGCAGTTCAACAGGGAATCGTGAGACCCAGTACTTC
. | TRBJ2-5 | TRBV7-2 | . | CASSLGPPTGLGQETQYF | TGTGCCAGCAGCTTAGGGCCCCCGACAGGTCTGGGGCAAGAGACCCAGTACTTC
TRBD2 | TRBJ2-5 | TRBV15 | once | CATSRPVGLASAETQYF | TGTGCCACCAGCAGACCGGTCGGACTAGCCTCCGCAGAGACCCAGTACTTC
. | TRBJ2-1 | TRBV27 | few | CASSLSWPPNGQFF | TGTGCCAGCAGTTTATCTTGGCCCCCCAATGGGCAGTTCTTC
TRBD1 | TRBJ2-3 | TRBV20-1 | . | CSARLGTGSTDTQYF | TGCAGTGCTCGCCTCGGGACAGGATCCACAGATACGCAGTATTTT
TRBD1 | TRBJ2-1 | TRBV5-5 | . | CASSPRTGVHEQFF | TGTGCCAGCAGTCCAAGGACAGGGGTTCATGAGCAGTTCTTC
. | TRBJ2-3 | TRBV7-2 | . | CASSLTRGGTDTQYF | TGTGCCAGCAGCTTGACTAGAGGTGGCACAGATACGCAGTATTTT
. | TRBJ2-1 | TRBV7-2 | few | CASSLAGWSSYNEQFF | TGTGCCAGCAGCTTAGCAGGCTGGAGCTCCTACAATGAGCAGTTCTTC
TRBD1 | TRBJ2-6 | TRBV29-1 | . | CSVSGTGSSGANVLTF | TGCAGCGTCTCCGGGACAGGATCCTCTGGGGCCAACGTCCTGACTTTC
TRBD1 | TRBJ2-1 | TRBV11-2 | . | CASSPDRGFYNEQFF | TGTGCCAGCAGCCCGGACAGGGGGTTCTACAATGAGCAGTTCTTC
TRBD1 | TRBJ1-1 | TRBV12-3/TRBV12-4 | . | CASSPGQGWPEAFF | TGTGCCAGCAGTCCAGGACAGGGGTGGCCTGAAGCTTTCTTT